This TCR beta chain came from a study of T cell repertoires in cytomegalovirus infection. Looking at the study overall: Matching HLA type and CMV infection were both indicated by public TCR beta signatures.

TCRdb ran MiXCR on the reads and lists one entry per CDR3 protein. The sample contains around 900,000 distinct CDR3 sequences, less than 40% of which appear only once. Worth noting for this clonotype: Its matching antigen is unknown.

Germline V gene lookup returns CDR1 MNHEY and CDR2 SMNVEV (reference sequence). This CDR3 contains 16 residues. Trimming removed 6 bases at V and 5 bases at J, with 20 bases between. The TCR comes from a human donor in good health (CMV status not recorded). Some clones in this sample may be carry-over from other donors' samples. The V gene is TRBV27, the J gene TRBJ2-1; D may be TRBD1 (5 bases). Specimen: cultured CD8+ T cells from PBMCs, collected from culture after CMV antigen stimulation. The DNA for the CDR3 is TGTGCCAGCAGCTCTCCCTGGCAGGGATCAAACAATGAGCAGTTCTTC. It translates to CASSSPWQGSNNEQFF.